These 17 T cell receptor beta chains were all obtained from the same sample, sequenced in a study of response to subunit inactivated influenza vaccine. One entry per CDR3 protein, called by TCRdb with MiXCR from the RT-PCR reads. The table includes around 200,000 distinct CDR3 sequences, around a tenth detected once. Sequencing was performed on non-naive T cells sorted from PBMCs, taken on the day of vaccination. These receptors all come from a middle-aged man who received an inactivated influenza vaccine.

The J gene is TRBJ2-7, the V gene TRBV13; 10 bases match TRBD2. The CDR3 runs 17 residues. The germline CDR1 and CDR2 sequences are PRHDT and FYEKMQ (reference sequence). V dropped 0 bases and J dropped 3; count of bases not matched to a gene: 8. The CDR3 coding sequence is TGTGCCAGCAGCTTAGGTTCGCTAGCGGGGGACAGCTACGAGCAGTACTTC. As protein: CASSLGSLAGDSYEQYF.

In this sample, this clonotype turned up many times. The chain uses TRBV12-3 or TRBV12-4 and TRBJ2-2; possible D gene TRBD1, 6 bases. Trimming cost V 6 bases and J 2 bases, with 13 bases left between them. This CDR3 spans 15 amino acids. The DNA for the CDR3 is TGTGCCAGCAGCTACCACAGGGCAAACACCGGGGAGCTGTTTTTT. Protein: CASSYHRANTGELFF.

The chain employs TRBV30 and TRBJ2-3; no definite D call. This CDR3 has 11 residues. Trimming removed 0 bases at V and 9 bases at J, with 7 bases between. Germline CDR1 reads GTSNPN; CDR2 reads SVGIG (reference sequence). For the CDR3, the DNA is TGTGCCTGGAGTGTAAAGGCAACGCAGTATTTT. It yields the protein CAWSVKATQYF.

This clonotype was detected only a few times. This chain joins TRBV24-1 and TRBJ2-1; D gene ambiguous. Germline CDR1 and CDR2: KGHDR and SFDVKD. This CDR3 has 15 residues. The V and J ends lost 3 bases and 7 bases respectively, with 15 bases between them. The CDR3 region is CATSDPRVRPNEQFF. CDR3 sequence (DNA): TGTGCCACCAGTGATCCAAGGGTTAGACCGAATGAGCAGTTCTTC.

This chain uses TRBV7-9 with TRBJ1-2; D may be TRBD1 (5 bases). The CDR3 extends over 13 amino acids. Trimming shortened V by 4 bases and J by 7 bases, and 13 bases separated the two germline ends. The germline V gene encodes CDR1 SEHNR and CDR2 FQNEAQ (reference sequence). DNA for the CDR3: TGTGCCAGCAGCTCCCGTAGGGGCGGTGGCTACACCTTC. Translating it yields CASSSRRGGGYTF. The complete variable domain, with remaining parts taken from reference TRBV7-9 and TRBJ1-2, reads DTGVSQNPRHKITKRGQNVTFRCDPISEHNRLYWYRQTLGQGPEFLTYFQNEAQLEKSRLLSDRFSAERPKGSFSTLEIQRTEQGDSAMYLCASSSRRGGGYTFGSGTRLTVV.

This clonotype came up many times. This rearrangement joins TRBV5-6 to TRBJ2-5, with 11 bases fitting TRBD2. The junction had 5 bases not matched to a gene; V was cut back by 4 bases and J by 3 bases. Germline lookup yields CDR1 SGHDT and CDR2 YYEEEE. The CDR3 runs to 15 residues. DNA for the CDR3: TGTGCCAGCAGCCATGCGGGACTAGCGGAAGAGACCCAGTACTTC. This translates into CASSHAGLAEETQYF.

The gene calls are TRBV3-1 and TRBJ1-4; D gene ambiguous. V lost 2 bases and J 7 bases, leaving 11 bases between the germline ends. The CDR3 length is 14 residues. Germline CDR1 reads LGHDT; CDR2 reads YNNKEL (reference sequence). The CDR3 DNA is TGTGCCAGCAGCCAAAGGGTTGGCGTTGAAAAACTGTTTTTT. It specifies CASSQRVGVEKLFF.

The table lists this clonotype with a few counts. The genes are TRBV20-1 and TRBJ2-1; tentative D call: TRBD1 (6 bases). CDR1 is DFQATT, CDR2 SNEGSKA, per germline (reference sequence). The CDR3 runs 15 residues. The V and J ends lost 1 base and 8 bases respectively, with 18 bases between them. In DNA, the CDR3 is TGCAGTGCTAGAGTCCAGGGGAACTCCCGGGATGAGCAGTTCTTC. The encoded protein is CSARVQGNSRDEQFF.

V gene TRBV20-1 combines with J gene TRBJ2-1; possible D gene TRBD2, 5 bases. There are 15 residues in the CDR3. V was shortened by 3 bases and J by 7 bases, with 19 bases between the two germline ends. In germline, CDR1 is DFQATT, CDR2 SNEGSKA (reference sequence). The CDR3 sequence is CSASILARANNEQFF. The CDR3 nucleotides read TGCAGTGCTAGTATTCTTGCGAGGGCAAATAATGAGCAGTTCTTC.

This clonotype came up many times. CDR3 in amino acids: CASKRDPGANVLTF. The CDR3 region has the DNA TGTGCCAGCAAACGAGATCCTGGGGCCAACGTCCTGACTTTC. This chain connects TRBV9 to TRBJ2-6, with D hard to call. The CDR3 contains 14 residues. Trimming took 6 bases from V and 2 from J, leaving 9 bases between them. The V gene's germline CDR1 is SGDLS and CDR2 YYNGEE.

The rearrangement uses TRBV27 and TRBJ1-1; D gene ambiguous. The germline V gene encodes CDR1 MNHEY and CDR2 SMNVEV (reference sequence). Trimming took 3 bases from V and 6 from J, leaving 14 bases between them. The length of the CDR3 is 14 residues. In DNA form, the CDR3 reads TGTGCCAGCAGTTTGGTACCGGGAGCGCCTGAAGCTTTCTTT. It specifies CASSLVPGAPEAFF.

This clonotype was recorded a few times. The genes are TRBV6-1 and TRBJ1-6; 10 bases align to TRBD1. V trimming: 6 bases; J trimming: 11 bases; junction bases outside the gene matches: 13. Germline CDR1 is MNHNS and CDR2 is SASEGT. The length of the CDR3 is 16 residues. CDR3 sequence (DNA): TGTGCCAGCAGACACGGGACAGGGGCTTACGAAGCACCCCTCCACTTT. This encodes CASRHGTGAYEAPLHF.

This rearrangement joins TRBV7-2 to TRBJ1-5, with a weak D call TRBD1 (5 bases). The V gene lost 5 bases and the J gene lost 3 bases, with 11 bases spanning the gap. The length of the CDR3 is 14 residues. Germline values: CDR1 SGHTA, CDR2 FQGNSA. The CDR3 reads CASSPVGLNQPQHF. Here the CDR3 DNA reads TGTGCCAGCAGCCCCGTGGGGCTCAATCAGCCCCAGCATTTT. The variable domain in full, completed from reference TRBV7-2 and TRBJ1-5, reads GAGVSQSPSNKVTEKGKDVELRCDPISGHTALYWYRQSLGQGLEFLIYFQGNSAPDKSGLPSDRFSAERTGGSVSTLTIQRTQQEDSAVYLCASSPVGLNQPQHFGDGTRLSIL.

The chain links TRBV11-2 to TRBJ2-7; D perhaps matches TRBD1 (6 bases). CDR3 size: 14 residues. The germline V and J ends were trimmed by 3 bases and 2 bases, with 11 bases remaining between them. Germline lookup yields CDR1 SGHAT and CDR2 FQNNGV. For the CDR3, the DNA is TGTGCCAGCAGCTTCCCGGACAGTCCCTACGAGCAGTACTTC. Translated: CASSFPDSPYEQYF. The whole variable domain, filled in from reference TRBV11-2 and TRBJ2-7, reads EAGVAQSPRYKIIEKRQSVAFWCNPISGHATLYWYQQILGQGPKLLIQFQNNGVVDDSQLPKDRFSAERLKGVDSTLKIQPAKLEDSAVYLCASSFPDSPYEQYFGPGTRLTVT.

This chain uses TRBV3-1 with TRBJ2-5, with 9 bases aligning to TRBD2. CDR1 and CDR2 (germline): LGHDT, YNNKEL (reference sequence). V was pared by 4 bases and J by 5 bases, with 17 bases of the junction left unmatched. This CDR3 comprises 18 residues. The chain's CDR3 is CASSLYRGRAEGMETQYF. CDR3 in DNA: TGTGCCAGCAGCCTTTATCGCGGGAGGGCCGAAGGAATGGAGACCCAGTACTTC.

This clonotype came up many times. This rearrangement joins TRBV4-3 to TRBJ2-1; 12 bases are shared with TRBD2. CDR1 and CDR2 (germline): LGHNA, YSLEER. This CDR3 region has 16 residues. The junction had 4 bases not matched to a gene; V was cut back by 3 bases and J by 4 bases. The CDR3 reads CASSQEGTSGYNEQFF. In DNA, the CDR3 is TGCGCCAGCAGCCAGGAGGGGACTAGCGGGTACAATGAGCAGTTCTTC.

This clonotype was picked up a small number of times. The V call is TRBV3-1, the J call TRBJ2-1; 10 bases agree with TRBD2. The CDR3 is 19 residues long. J was trimmed by 0 bases and V by 1 base; bases with no gene match: 9. The germline V gene has CDR1 LGHDT and CDR2 YNNKEL (reference sequence). The CDR3 region has the DNA TGTGCCAGCAGCCAAGGTCGCCTAGCGGGGGTGTCCTCCTACAATGAGCAGTTCTTC. This sequence encodes CASSQGRLAGVSSYNEQFF.